Following are 26 T cell receptor beta chains from one sample sequenced in a study of neurological immune-mediated disorders. TCRdb processed the 5' RACE reads anew with MiXCR; each CDR3 protein has one entry. The sample lists 80,000 to 85,000 distinct CDR3 sequences; approximately 2.8% were seen once. Input material: PBMCs. The source of these receptors is a woman aged 25-40 years with multiple sclerosis.

There are a few counts of this clonotype. V and J are TRBV29-1 and TRBJ1-1, with D tentatively TRBD1 (6 bases). The V gene lost 5 bases and the J gene lost 6 bases, with 10 bases spanning the gap. CDR1 and CDR2 from the germline V gene are SQVTM and ANQGSEA. The CDR3 loop spans 11 amino acids. The CDR3 is CSVTQGSEAFF. DNA for the CDR3: TGCAGCGTTACACAGGGTTCTGAAGCTTTCTTT.

This clonotype has a count of ten or more. J is TRBJ2-1 and V is TRBV11-2; 13 bases are shared with TRBD2. The CDR3 consists of 17 residues. Germline CDR1 SGHAT, CDR2 FQNNGV. The ends lost 6 bases at V and 9 bases at J; junction bases unmatched: 14. The CDR3 DNA reads as TGTGCCAGCAGACTAGAAGGGACTAGCGGGACGGAGGGTGAGCAGTTCTTC. This sequence encodes CASRLEGTSGTEGEQFF.

This clonotype has ten or more counts. The rearrangement joins TRBV28 to TRBJ2-1; 8 bases agree with TRBD2. The length of the CDR3 is 15 residues. The junction had 8 bases not matched to a gene; V was cut back by 6 bases and J by 4 bases. Germline V gene data show CDR1 as MDHEN and CDR2 as SYDVKM. CDR3 amino acids: CASRFRAGVYNEQFF. DNA of the CDR3: TGTGCCAGCAGATTCCGAGCGGGAGTTTACAATGAGCAGTTCTTC. Complete variable domain (other parts from reference TRBV28 and TRBJ2-1): DVKVTQSSRYLVKRTGEKVFLECVQDMDHENMFWYRQDPGLGLRLIYFSYDVKMKEKGDIPEGYSVSREKKERFSLILESASTNQTSMYLCASRFRAGVYNEQFFGPGTRLTVL.

This clonotype was seen ten or more times. The chain couples TRBV12-3 or TRBV12-4 to TRBJ1-5; 9 bases match TRBD1. This CDR3 region has 15 residues. Trimming took 6 bases from V and 5 from J; bases not matched to a gene: 8. DNA of the CDR3: TGTGCCAGCAGACCCGGGACAGGGCTTGATCAGCCCCAGCATTTT. Translating gives CASRPGTGLDQPQHF.

This clonotype has ten or more counts. This chain links TRBV7-9 with TRBJ1-6; tentatively, D is TRBD1 (5 bases). The V gene's germline CDR1 is SEHNR and CDR2 FQNEAQ (reference sequence). Trimming removed 5 bases from V and 6 bases from J, with 14 bases in between. The CDR3 has 15 amino acids. The CDR3 sequence: CASSPAGGGNSPLHF. DNA for the CDR3: TGTGCCAGCAGCCCCGCCGGGGGGGGTAATTCACCCCTCCACTTT.

This clonotype was detected many times. This chain connects TRBV3-1 to TRBJ2-1; a weak D match, TRBD2 (5 bases). In germline, CDR1 is LGHDT, CDR2 YNNKEL (reference sequence). Trimming took off 0 bases at V and 15 bases at J, with 21 bases between the two ends. The CDR3 consists of 15 residues. This CDR3 reads CASSQESSQTSLLFF. CDR3 nucleotides: TGTGCCAGCAGCCAAGAGAGTTCTCAAACTAGTCTGCTGTTCTTC.

This clonotype was recorded many times. The chain carries TRBV29-1 and TRBJ2-1; 14 nucleotides align to TRBD2. V was pared by 7 bases and J by 3 bases, with 8 bases of the junction left unmatched. The CDR3 is made up of 16 amino acids. CDR1 and CDR2 from the germline V gene are SQVTM and ANQGSEA. The CDR3 nucleotides read TGCAGCGCGGGGACTAGCGGGAGTCCTTACTACAATGAGCAGTTCTTC. This sequence encodes CSAGTSGSPYYNEQFF.

This clonotype has a count of ten or more. This chain joins TRBV18 and TRBJ2-5, with D uncertain. Trimming cost V 2 bases and J 2 bases, with 6 bases left between them. CDR1 and CDR2 from the germline V gene are KGHSH and LQKENI. The CDR3 is 13 amino acids. The CDR3 protein is CASSPSQQETQYF. CDR3 bases: TGTGCCAGCTCACCAAGCCAGCAAGAGACCCAGTACTTC.

This clonotype has more than one count but fewer than ten. A read error may explain this, as a much larger clone is one base away. The chain employs TRBV7-9 and TRBJ1-5; D is uncertain. The CDR3 covers 11 residues. Germline loops: CDR1 SEHNR, CDR2 FQNEAQ (reference sequence). Trimming took 4 bases from V and 10 from J, leaving 8 bases between them. The CDR3 coding sequence is TGTGCCAGCAGCTCAGGTGGTCCCCAGCATTTT. This codes for CASSSGGPQHF.

This clonotype was picked up many times. The rearrangement links TRBV29-1 to TRBJ2-7, with 7 bases fitting TRBD1. The CDR3 contains 11 residues. V was pared by 7 bases and J by 4 bases, with 4 bases of the junction left unmatched. CDR1 SQVTM and CDR2 ANQGSEA come from the germline V gene. The CDR3 DNA reads TGCAGCGCCGGGACAGTATACGAGCAGTACTTC. This codes for CSAGTVYEQYF.

At least ten counts were recorded for this clonotype. The CDR3 is CASSLLTGYGYTF. CDR3 bases: TGCGCCAGCAGCTTGCTTACAGGATATGGCTACACCTTC. The chain has TRBV5-1 and TRBJ1-2; weak D call: TRBD1 (5 bases). The V end lost 1 base, the J end lost 5 bases, and 9 bases lay between the germline ends. CDR1 is SGHRS and CDR2 is YFSETQ in the germline V gene. This CDR3 comprises 13 residues.

This clonotype was seen ten or more times. The chain carries TRBV6-2 or TRBV6-3 and TRBJ2-1; either TRBD1 or TRBD2 may fit D (5 bases each). V shed 4 bases and J shed 4 bases, with 11 bases lying between them. Germline values: CDR1 MNHEY, CDR2 SVGEGT. There are 14 residues in the CDR3. CDR3 amino acids: CASSWPGGYNEQFF. The DNA for the CDR3 is TGTGCCAGCAGTTGGCCTGGGGGATACAATGAGCAGTTCTTC.

This clonotype has at least ten counts. The gene calls are TRBV20-1 and TRBJ1-1; 9 positions agree with TRBD1. Looked up from germline, CDR1 is DFQATT and CDR2 is SNEGSKA (reference sequence). With 5 bases clipped from V and 6 bases from J, the junction kept 4 bases outside the gene matches. This CDR3 contains 12 residues. Here the CDR3 reads CSAWTGDPEAFF. Here the CDR3 DNA reads TGCAGTGCTTGGACAGGGGATCCTGAAGCTTTCTTT.

Ten or more counts support this clonotype. The chain couples TRBV10-3 to TRBJ2-7; TRBD1 matches 10 bases. V trimming: 6 bases; J trimming: 1 base; junction bases outside the gene matches: 6. The CDR3 consists of 15 residues. Germline assignment: CDR1 ENHRY and CDR2 SYGVKD. This CDR3 is CAIRAGTGESYEQYF. The CDR3 region has the DNA TGTGCCATCAGGGCCGGGACAGGGGAGTCCTACGAGCAGTACTTC.

Ten or more counts support this clonotype. The CDR3 bases are TGCAGCGAGGACAGGGATAGCTATGGCTACACCTTC. Amino acid sequence: CSEDRDSYGYTF. The V call is TRBV20-1, the J call TRBJ1-2; 8 bases align to TRBD1. Germline V gives CDR1 DFQATT, CDR2 SNEGSKA (reference sequence). This CDR3 comprises 12 residues.

This clonotype was counted at least ten times. The chain's CDR3 is CASSQDRDAAGGPQHF. DNA for the CDR3: TGTGCCAGCAGCCAAGACCGGGACGCGGCGGGAGGGCCCCAGCATTTT. The J gene is TRBJ1-5, the V gene TRBV4-2, with a tentative D call TRBD1 (5 bases). The CDR3 covers 16 residues. Germline V gene data show CDR1 as LGHNA and CDR2 as YNFKEQ. V lost 0 bases and J 9 bases, leaving 18 bases between the germline ends.

This clonotype was detected many times. The genes are TRBV6-6 and TRBJ1-2; D call uncertain. Germline V gives CDR1 MNHNY, CDR2 SVGAGI (reference sequence). The CDR3 extends over 10 amino acids. V lost 2 bases to trimming and J lost 6 bases, with 1 base between them. The CDR3 sequence is CASSYDGYTF. For the CDR3, the DNA is TGTGCCAGCAGTTACGATGGCTACACCTTC.

This clonotype was seen at least ten times. V usage is TRBV9 and J usage is TRBJ2-3; 8 bases match TRBD2. Germline CDR1 reads SGDLS; CDR2 reads YYNGEE. The CDR3 has 17 amino acids. The J segment lost 4 bases and the V segment lost 5 bases, leaving 15 bases of the junction unmatched. In DNA form, the CDR3 reads TGTGCCAGCAGACCTCACCCACGGGAGGGCCTGGCAGATACGCAGTATTTT. This gives the protein CASRPHPREGLADTQYF.

This clonotype was counted at least ten times. This chain uses TRBV27 with TRBJ2-3; 7 bases agree with TRBD2. This CDR3 region has 16 residues. Germline CDR1 reads MNHEY; CDR2 reads SMNVEV (reference sequence). The V segment lost 3 bases and the J segment 5 bases; nucleotides outside the gene matches: 11. CDR3 protein: CASSFSFGEGRDTQYF. CDR3 coding DNA: TGTGCCAGCAGTTTTAGTTTCGGGGAGGGCAGAGATACGCAGTATTTT.

This clonotype came up many times. The chain combines TRBV29-1 with TRBJ1-3, with D uncertain. CDR1 SQVTM and CDR2 ANQGSEA come from the germline V gene. This CDR3 region has 12 residues. V was trimmed by 5 bases and J by 4 bases, leaving 9 bases between them. The CDR3 coding sequence is TGCAGCGTTAACACCAGGGGAAACACCATATATTTT. Protein: CSVNTRGNTIYF.

The chain is built from TRBV7-6 and TRBJ2-2, with 7 nucleotides matching TRBD2. V shed 1 base and J 4 bases; nucleotides not matched to a gene: 12. CDR1 SGHVS and CDR2 FNYEAQ come from the germline V gene. This CDR3 is 18 amino acids long. The CDR3 loop is CASSLVPTSVVGTGELFF. In DNA, the CDR3 is TGTGCCAGCAGCTTAGTACCCACTAGCGTGGTGGGCACCGGGGAGCTGTTTTTT.

This clonotype was recorded at least ten times. The gene calls are TRBV5-1 and TRBJ1-4; a weak D match, TRBD1 (5 bases). V lost 3 bases and J lost 5, with 11 bases in between. CDR3 length equals 14 residues. Germline V CDR1 and CDR2: SGHRS, YFSETQ. The CDR3 is CASSWGSANEKLFF. The CDR3 DNA reads TGCGCCAGCAGCTGGGGCTCGGCGAATGAAAAACTGTTTTTT.

The chain has TRBV29-1 and TRBJ2-3, with no clear D. The ends were cut back, 3 bases at V and 11 bases at J, with 12 bases in the middle. This CDR3 is 11 amino acids long. The germline V gene encodes CDR1 SQVTM and CDR2 ANQGSEA. The DNA of the CDR3 is TGCAGCGTTGATGTCTTTCGTGAGCAGTATTTT. Protein product: CSVDVFREQYF.

The V call is TRBV27, the J call TRBJ1-2, with 12 positions matching TRBD1. CDR3 length equals 19 residues. V trimming: 5 bases; J trimming: 5 bases; junction bases outside the gene matches: 18. Germline-derived CDR1 and CDR2 are MNHEY and SMNVEV (reference sequence). The CDR3, as DNA: TGTGCCAGCAGTGACAAACCCCCCGGGACAGGGGGCTTCTCGTATGGCTACACCTTC. Its protein product is CASSDKPPGTGGFSYGYTF.

This clonotype was detected ten times or more. This chain joins TRBV9 and TRBJ2-7; 7 positions agree with TRBD2. The J segment lost 3 bases and the V segment lost 0 bases, leaving 6 bases of the junction unmatched. The CDR3 consists of 15 residues. From germline, CDR1 is SGDLS and CDR2 YYNGEE. The CDR3 DNA reads TGTGCCAGCAGCGTAGGTGAGGGAGGGCACTACGAGCAGTACTTC. Translation gives CASSVGEGGHYEQYF.

This clonotype was detected many times. The chain has TRBV12-3 or TRBV12-4 and TRBJ2-2; D unresolved. The germline V and J ends were trimmed by 8 bases and 7 bases, with 14 bases remaining between them. The CDR3 is made up of 13 amino acids. The CDR3 DNA reads TGTGCCAGCTTGGGCCGTATGGTCGGGGAGCTGTTTTTT. Translation: CASLGRMVGELFF.